This TCR beta chain comes out of a study of identical twins. Findings and limits, study-wide: Alpha sequences out of frame and shared by twins had excess low generation probability. While abundant cord blood beta clonotypes carried fewer insertions, memory repertoires showed no such pattern.

For this clonotype: The target antigen is unknown.

TCRdb re-derived calls from the 5' RACE reads in MiXCR, one entry per CDR3 protein. The repertoire holds 430,000 or so distinct CDR3 sequences, with approximately 25% as singletons. Trimming shortened V by 3 bases and J by 0 bases, and 15 bases separated the two germline ends. The CDR3 covers 17 residues. These data also featured in a second study, about T cells expressing NK-cell markers.

This chain uses TRBV12-3 or TRBV12-4 with TRBJ1-3; D ambiguous. This receptor was identified in a woman aged 18-29 years in good health. Sequencing input: CD4+ T cells sorted from blood. The CDR3: CASSLSLDSVSGNTIYF. Here the CDR3 DNA reads TGTGCCAGCAGTTTGAGTCTAGACTCCGTCTCTGGAAACACCATATATTTT.